This T cell receptor (beta chain) emerged from a study of preoperative IRX-2 immunotherapy in early breast cancer. CDR3 size: 14 residues. The V end lost 3 bases, the J end lost 3 bases, and 12 bases lay between the germline ends. Germline V gives CDR1 KGHSH, CDR2 LQKENI. The treatment denotes: preoperative locoregional IRX-2 cytokine immunotherapy. Preoperative locoregional IRX-2 cytokine immunotherapy was tested in the phase Ib source study. Profiled with immunoSEQ multiplex PCR; TCRdb holds only in-frame clones, not every one. This sample yields some 3,400 clones, of which around four fifths are seen a single time; roughly 7% belongs to the top ten.

The chain combines TRBV18 with TRBJ2-7; no clear D. The sequence came from a human donor with breast cancer. The specimen was tumor tissue, collected after IRX-2 immunotherapy. In DNA form, the CDR3 reads TGTGCCAGCTCACCGCCAAACCTGGGCTACGAGCAGTACTTC. Amino acids: CASSPPNLGYEQYF.